This TCR beta chain originates from a study of monozygotic twins with inflammatory bowel disease. Findings and limits, study-wide: No single strong signal or clonotype associated with IBD was supported. IBD patients, compared with healthy twins, shared fewer clonotypes with others (especially with disease activity). Varying immunosuppressive regimens may have increased patient repertoire variability.

The CDR3 is made up of 16 amino acids. TCRdb processed the 5' RACE reads again and assigns one entry to each CDR3 protein, with no DNA. The table for this sample gives about 160,000 distinct CDR3 sequences. On this clonotype itself: Its cognate antigen is unknown.

This chain links TRBV12-3 or TRBV12-4 with TRBJ2-3; there is no DNA to check the TCRdb D call of TRBD2. Sequences were obtained from blood. This clonotype originated in a human donor with ulcerative colitis or Crohn's disease, or a healthy co-twin of an affected twin (not recorded which). The CDR3: CASSLGTSGEGDTQYF.